A single T cell receptor (beta chain) is shown here with its context. This clone's antigen is unknown. Base qualities were left out, and no much larger clone turns up one base away. CDR3 length: 13 amino acids, cysteine to phenylalanine. Of all the DNA, just the CDR3 is kept, 39 bases in frame from base 1. Germline trimming: 9 bases from V, 2 bases from J; junction bases outside gene matches: 7. The germline V gene (reference sequence) supplies CDR1 SEHNR and CDR2 FQNEAQ. This specimen belongs to a study of blood T cell repertoires in COVID-19 (TCRdb year 2020). About the full investigation: The collaborator samples originated in the United States, Italy and Spain and spanned the acute and convalescent phases of COVID-19. The dataset comprised deeply sampled blood TCRbeta repertoires from subjects exposed to, actively infected with, or recovered from COVID-19. A de-identified subject ID, COVID-19 status, age in years and sex were almost always included in the sample metadata. The prospective study material was composed of cDNA or gDNA derived from T cells, B-cell-depleted T cells, or PBMCs. The repertoires were released in a freely available public database meant as a resource for research on the immune response to SARS-CoV-2. Samples came from the ongoing ImmuneRACE study (first 160 participants) plus 1,254 subjects from 6 global collaborators. HLA class I and class II types, where available, came from metadata supplied by the sample provider rather than from assay-based typing.

TCRbeta CDR3 regions were amplified from genomic DNA using the immunoSEQ Assay, a bias-controlled multiplex PCR. On the study's bioinformatics: The number of nucleated cells in each sample was estimated from the amplification of reference gene primers within the assay. To quantify the absolute abundance of each unique TCRbeta CDR3 rearrangement, sequence reads were collapsed and filtered. Productive Simpson clonality was computed per sample as the square root of Simpson's diversity index over productive rearrangements. Drawn from immuneACCESS, this table holds only the in-frame rearrangements with V and J called that TCRdb kept. Clones are partly lost; checked studies trace under half to an unresolved V gene and leave the rest unexplained. That table gives V, J and clone size, and the DNA gave D and trimming. For this sample there are 300,000 to 400,000 clones; about 89% appear just once. The ten top clones hold around 6% of the sample.

The full study reports these points: How much clinical and demographic metadata was included differed by source and by participant, and the metadata was provided uncurated.

At one collaborating source in Seattle, patients were enrolled during active infection and were followed longitudinally through the course of disease. Each collaborating institution followed its own protocols to collect whole blood in K2EDTA tubes. For TCRbeta analysis, collaborators shipped samples as frozen whole blood, isolated PBMCs, or DNA extracted from either of those sample types. This TCR was recovered from a woman aged 45-65 years with COVID-19, enrolled during active disease. The specimen was peripheral blood. The rearranged chain carries TRBV7-9 and TRBJ2-7, and TRBD2 matches 7 of the central bases. The CDR3 loop reads CASHLGGTYEQYF. The DNA reads as follows: TGTGCCAGTCACCTCGGGGGGACCTACGAGCAGTACTTC.